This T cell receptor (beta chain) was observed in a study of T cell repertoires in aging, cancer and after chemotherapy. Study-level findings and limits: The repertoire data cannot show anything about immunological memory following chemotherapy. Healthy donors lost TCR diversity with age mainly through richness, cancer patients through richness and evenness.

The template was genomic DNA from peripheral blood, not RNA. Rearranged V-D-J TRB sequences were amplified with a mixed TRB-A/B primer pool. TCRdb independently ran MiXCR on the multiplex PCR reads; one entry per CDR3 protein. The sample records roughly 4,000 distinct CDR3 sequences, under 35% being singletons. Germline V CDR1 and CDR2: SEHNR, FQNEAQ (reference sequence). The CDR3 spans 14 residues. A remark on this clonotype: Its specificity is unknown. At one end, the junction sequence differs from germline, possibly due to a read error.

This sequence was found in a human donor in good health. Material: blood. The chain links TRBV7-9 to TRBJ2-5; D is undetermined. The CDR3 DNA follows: TGTGTCAGCAGCTTAGGCGCCGATGGAGAGACCCAGTACTTC. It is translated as CVSSLGADGETQYF.